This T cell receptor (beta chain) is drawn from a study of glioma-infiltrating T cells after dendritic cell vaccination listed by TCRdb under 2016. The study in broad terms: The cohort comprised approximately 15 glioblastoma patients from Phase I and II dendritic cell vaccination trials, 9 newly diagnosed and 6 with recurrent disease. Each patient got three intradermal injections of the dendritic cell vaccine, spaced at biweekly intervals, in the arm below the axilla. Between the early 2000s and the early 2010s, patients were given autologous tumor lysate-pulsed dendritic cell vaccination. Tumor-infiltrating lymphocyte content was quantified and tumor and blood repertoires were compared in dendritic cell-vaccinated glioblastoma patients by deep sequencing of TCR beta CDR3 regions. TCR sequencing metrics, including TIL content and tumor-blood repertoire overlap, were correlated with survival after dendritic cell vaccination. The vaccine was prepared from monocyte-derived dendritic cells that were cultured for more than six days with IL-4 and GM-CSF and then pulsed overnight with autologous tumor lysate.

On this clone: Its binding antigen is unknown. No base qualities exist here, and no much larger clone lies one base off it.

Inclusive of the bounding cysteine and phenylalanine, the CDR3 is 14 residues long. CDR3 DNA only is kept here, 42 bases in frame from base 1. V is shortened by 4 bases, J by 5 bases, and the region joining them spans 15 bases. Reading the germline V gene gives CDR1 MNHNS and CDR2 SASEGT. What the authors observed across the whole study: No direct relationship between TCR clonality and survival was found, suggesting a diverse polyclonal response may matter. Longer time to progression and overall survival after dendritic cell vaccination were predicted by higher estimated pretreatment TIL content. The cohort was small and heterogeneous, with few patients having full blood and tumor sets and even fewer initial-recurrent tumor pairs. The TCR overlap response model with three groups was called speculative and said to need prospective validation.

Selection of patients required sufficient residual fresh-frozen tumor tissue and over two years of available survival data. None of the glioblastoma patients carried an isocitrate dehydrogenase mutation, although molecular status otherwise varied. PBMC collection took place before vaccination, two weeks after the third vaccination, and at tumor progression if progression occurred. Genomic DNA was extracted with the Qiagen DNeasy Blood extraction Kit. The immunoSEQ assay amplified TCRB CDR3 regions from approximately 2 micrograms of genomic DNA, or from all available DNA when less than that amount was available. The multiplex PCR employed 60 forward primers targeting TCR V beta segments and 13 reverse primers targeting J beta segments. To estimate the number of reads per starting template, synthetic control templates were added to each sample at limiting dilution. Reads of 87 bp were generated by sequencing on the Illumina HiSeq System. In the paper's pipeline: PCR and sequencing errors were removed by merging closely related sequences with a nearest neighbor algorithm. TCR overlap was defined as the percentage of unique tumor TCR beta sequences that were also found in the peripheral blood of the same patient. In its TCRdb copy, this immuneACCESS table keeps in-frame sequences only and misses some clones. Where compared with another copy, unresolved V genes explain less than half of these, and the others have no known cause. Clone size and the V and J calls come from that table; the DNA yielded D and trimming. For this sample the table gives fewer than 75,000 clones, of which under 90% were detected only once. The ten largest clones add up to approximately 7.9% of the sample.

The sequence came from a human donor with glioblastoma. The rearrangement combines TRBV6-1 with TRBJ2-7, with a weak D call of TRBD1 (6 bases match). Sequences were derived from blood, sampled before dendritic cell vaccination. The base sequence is TGTGCCAGCAGTGGCCAAGGACAGTCGAACGAGCAGTACTTC. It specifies CASSGQGQSNEQYF.